This TCR beta chain came from a study of a mutant IDH1 vaccine in newly diagnosed glioma. Study background: Of the patients given treatment, around 60% were male and approximately 40% were female, and a mean age of about 40 years was recorded. The earlier regimen, radiotherapy, temozolomide, or both, was most often both.

Study-wide results and limits: Vaccination induced immune responses in over 85% of patients.

The method was immunoSEQ multiplex PCR; TCRdb's version includes in-frame clones alone and lacks a portion of them. The sample lists 98,000 or so clones, 80% to 90% occurring once. The time point is: baseline, week 1 (first vaccination visit). The treatment was: pre-vaccination baseline after standard-of-care therapy. As for this clone: Antigen specificity is unknown.

J gave up 3 bases and V 4 bases, and 12 bases lay outside the gene matches. Germline V CDR1 and CDR2: SGHRS, YFSETQ. CDR3 length equals 16 residues. Sequencing was performed on PBMCs, taken from a glioma patient treated with radiotherapy, temozolomide or both. V usage is TRBV5-1 and J usage is TRBJ2-7, with 8 bases lining up with TRBD1. The TCR comes from a woman aged 45-59 years with glioma. In nucleotides, the CDR3 is TGCGCCAGCAGCCCACGGCCTACAGGGGGTAGCTACGAGCAGTACTTC. Translating it yields CASSPRPTGGSYEQYF.